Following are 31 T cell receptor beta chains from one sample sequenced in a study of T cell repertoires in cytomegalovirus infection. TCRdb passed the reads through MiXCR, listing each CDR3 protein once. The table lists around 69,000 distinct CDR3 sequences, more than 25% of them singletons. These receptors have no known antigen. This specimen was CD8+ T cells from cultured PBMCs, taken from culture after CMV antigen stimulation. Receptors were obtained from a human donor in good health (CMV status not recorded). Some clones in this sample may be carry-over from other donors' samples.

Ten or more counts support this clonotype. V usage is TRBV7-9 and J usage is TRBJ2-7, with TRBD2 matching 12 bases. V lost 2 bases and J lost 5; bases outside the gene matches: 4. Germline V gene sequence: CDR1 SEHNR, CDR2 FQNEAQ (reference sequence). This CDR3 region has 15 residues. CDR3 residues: CASSLWASGRDEQYF. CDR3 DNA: TGTGCCAGCAGCTTATGGGCTAGCGGGAGGGACGAGCAGTACTTC.

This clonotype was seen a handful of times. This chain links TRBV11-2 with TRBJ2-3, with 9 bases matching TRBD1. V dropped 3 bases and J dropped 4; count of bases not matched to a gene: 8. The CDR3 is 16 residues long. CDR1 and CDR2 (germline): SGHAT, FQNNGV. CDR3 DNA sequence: TGTGCCAGCAGCTTCGGAGGGACAGGGAGCGCAGATACGCAGTATTTT. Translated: CASSFGGTGSADTQYF.

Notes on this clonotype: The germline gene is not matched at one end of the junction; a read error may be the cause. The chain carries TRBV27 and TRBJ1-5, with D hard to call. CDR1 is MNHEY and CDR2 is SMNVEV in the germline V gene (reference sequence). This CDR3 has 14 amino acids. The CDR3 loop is CASGFYGLDQPQHF. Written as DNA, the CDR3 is TGTGCCAGCGGTTTTTATGGATTAGATCAGCCCCAGCATTTT.

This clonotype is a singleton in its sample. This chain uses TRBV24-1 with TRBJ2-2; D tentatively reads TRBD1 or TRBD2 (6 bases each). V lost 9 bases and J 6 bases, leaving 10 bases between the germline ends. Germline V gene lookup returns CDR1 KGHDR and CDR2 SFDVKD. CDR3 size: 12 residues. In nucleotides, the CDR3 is TGTGCCACCTCTCGGGGGCCCGGGGAGCTGTTTTTT. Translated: CATSRGPGELFF.

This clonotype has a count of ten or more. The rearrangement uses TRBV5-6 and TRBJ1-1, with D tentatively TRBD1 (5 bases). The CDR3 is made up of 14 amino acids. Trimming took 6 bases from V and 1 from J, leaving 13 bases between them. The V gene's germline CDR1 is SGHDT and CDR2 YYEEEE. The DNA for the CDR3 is TGTGCCAGCACCTACGGGGCGGCGAACACTGAAGCTTTCTTT. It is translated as CASTYGAANTEAFF.

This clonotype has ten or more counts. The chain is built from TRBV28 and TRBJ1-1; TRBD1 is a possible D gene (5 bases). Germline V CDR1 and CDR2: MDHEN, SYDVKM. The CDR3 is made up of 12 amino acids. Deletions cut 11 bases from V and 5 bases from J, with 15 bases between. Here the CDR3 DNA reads TGTGCCGCCTTGGGGGGTCGTACTGAAGCTTTCTTT. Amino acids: CAALGGRTEAFF.

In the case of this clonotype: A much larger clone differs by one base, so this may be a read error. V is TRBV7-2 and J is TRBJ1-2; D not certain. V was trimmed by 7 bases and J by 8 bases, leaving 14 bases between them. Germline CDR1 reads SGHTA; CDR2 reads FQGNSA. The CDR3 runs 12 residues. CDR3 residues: CASNTISEGYTF. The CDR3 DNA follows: TGTGCCAGCAACACCATTTCGGAGGGCTACACCTTC.

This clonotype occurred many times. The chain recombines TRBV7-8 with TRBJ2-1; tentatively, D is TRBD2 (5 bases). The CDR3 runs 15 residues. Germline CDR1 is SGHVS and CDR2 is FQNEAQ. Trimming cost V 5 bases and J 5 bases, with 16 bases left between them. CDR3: CASSTLEGEDNEQFF. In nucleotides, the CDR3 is TGTGCCAGCAGCACTCTTGAGGGAGAGGACAATGAGCAGTTCTTC.

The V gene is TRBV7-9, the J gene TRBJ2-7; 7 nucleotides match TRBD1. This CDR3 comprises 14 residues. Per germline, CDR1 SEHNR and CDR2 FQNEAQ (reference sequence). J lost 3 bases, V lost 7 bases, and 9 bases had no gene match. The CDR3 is CASTGWAGGYEQYF. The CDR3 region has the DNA TGTGCCAGCACCGGATGGGCAGGGGGCTACGAGCAGTACTTC.

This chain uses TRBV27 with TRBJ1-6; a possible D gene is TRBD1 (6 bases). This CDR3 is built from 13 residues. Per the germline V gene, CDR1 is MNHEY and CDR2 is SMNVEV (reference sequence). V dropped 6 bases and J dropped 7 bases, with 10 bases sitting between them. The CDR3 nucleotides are TGTGCCAGCAGCCTAGGGACAAATTCACCCCTCCACTTT. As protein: CASSLGTNSPLHF.

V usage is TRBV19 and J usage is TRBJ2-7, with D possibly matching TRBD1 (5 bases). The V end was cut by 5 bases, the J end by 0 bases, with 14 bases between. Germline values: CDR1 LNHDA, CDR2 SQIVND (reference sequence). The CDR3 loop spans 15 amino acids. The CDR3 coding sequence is TGTGCCAGTAGTGACAGTTGGACGAGCTCCTACGAGCAGTACTTC. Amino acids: CASSDSWTSSYEQYF.

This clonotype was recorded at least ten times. The CDR3 nucleotides are TGTGCCAGCAGCCCCGGGACAGCTAGCAATCAGCCCCAGCATTTT. Translating it yields CASSPGTASNQPQHF. The gene calls are TRBV27 and TRBJ1-5; 7 bases fit TRBD1. Germline CDR1 and CDR2: MNHEY and SMNVEV (reference sequence). The CDR3 is 15 residues long. The junction had 5 bases not matched to a gene; V was cut back by 6 bases and J by 0 bases.

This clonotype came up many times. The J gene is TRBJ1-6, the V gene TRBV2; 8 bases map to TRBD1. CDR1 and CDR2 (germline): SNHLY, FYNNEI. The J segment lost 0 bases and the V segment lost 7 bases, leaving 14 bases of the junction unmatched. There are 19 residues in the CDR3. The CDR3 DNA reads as TGTGCCAGCACCCTACTCAGGGGGCACGGAAGCTCCTATAATTCACCCCTCCACTTT. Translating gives CASTLLRGHGSSYNSPLHF.

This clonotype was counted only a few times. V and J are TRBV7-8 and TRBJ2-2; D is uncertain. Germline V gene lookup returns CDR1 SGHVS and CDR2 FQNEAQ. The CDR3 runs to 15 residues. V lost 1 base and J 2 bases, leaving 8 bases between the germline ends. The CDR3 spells CASSLGAANTGELFF. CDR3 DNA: TGTGCCAGCAGCTTAGGGGCGGCTAACACCGGGGAGCTGTTTTTT.

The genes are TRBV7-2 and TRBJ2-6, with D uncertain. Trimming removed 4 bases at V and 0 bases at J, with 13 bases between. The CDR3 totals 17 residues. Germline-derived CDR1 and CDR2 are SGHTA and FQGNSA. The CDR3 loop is CASSSRGSGSGANVLTF. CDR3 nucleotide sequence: TGTGCCAGCAGCTCCAGAGGCAGTGGCTCTGGGGCCAACGTCCTGACTTTC.

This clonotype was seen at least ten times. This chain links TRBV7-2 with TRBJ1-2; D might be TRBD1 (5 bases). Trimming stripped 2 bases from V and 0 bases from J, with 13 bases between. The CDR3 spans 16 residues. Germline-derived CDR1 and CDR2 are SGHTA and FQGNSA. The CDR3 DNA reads TGTGCCAGCAGCTTAAACAGGATATCAGCTAACTATGGCTACACCTTC. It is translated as CASSLNRISANYGYTF.

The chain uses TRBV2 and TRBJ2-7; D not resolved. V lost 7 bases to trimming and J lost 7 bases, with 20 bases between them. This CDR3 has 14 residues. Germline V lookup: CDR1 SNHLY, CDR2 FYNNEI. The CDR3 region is CASNAVADPNEQYF. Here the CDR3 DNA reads TGTGCCAGCAATGCGGTAGCCGATCCCAATGAGCAGTACTTC.

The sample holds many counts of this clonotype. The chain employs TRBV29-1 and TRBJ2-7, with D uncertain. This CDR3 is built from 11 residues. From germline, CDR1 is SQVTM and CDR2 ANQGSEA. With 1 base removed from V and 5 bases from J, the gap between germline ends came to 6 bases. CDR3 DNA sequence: TGCAGCGTTGAAGCTGGGAACGAGCAGTACTTC. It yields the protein CSVEAGNEQYF.

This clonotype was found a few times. This CDR3 is CASSQDRAENQPQHF. The CDR3 DNA reads as TGCGCCAGCAGCCAAGATCGGGCAGAAAATCAGCCCCAGCATTTT. The chain links TRBV4-1 to TRBJ1-5; D unresolved. The CDR3 contains 15 residues. The V and J ends lost 0 bases and 4 bases respectively, with 10 bases between them. The germline V gene has CDR1 MGHRA and CDR2 YSYEKL.

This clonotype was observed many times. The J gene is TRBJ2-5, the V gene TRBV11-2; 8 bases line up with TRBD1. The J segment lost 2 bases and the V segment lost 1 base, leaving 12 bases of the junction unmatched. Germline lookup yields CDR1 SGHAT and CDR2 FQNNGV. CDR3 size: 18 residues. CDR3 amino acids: CASSLAHRQGPEQETQYF. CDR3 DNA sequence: TGTGCCAGCAGCTTAGCCCACCGACAGGGGCCGGAACAAGAGACCCAGTACTTC.

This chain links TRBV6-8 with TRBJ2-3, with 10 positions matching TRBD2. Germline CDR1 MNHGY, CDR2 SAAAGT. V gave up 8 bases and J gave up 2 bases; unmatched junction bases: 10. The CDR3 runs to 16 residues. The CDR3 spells CASRSQAGGNTDTQYF. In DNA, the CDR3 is TGTGCCAGCCGATCACAAGCGGGAGGGAACACAGATACGCAGTATTTT.

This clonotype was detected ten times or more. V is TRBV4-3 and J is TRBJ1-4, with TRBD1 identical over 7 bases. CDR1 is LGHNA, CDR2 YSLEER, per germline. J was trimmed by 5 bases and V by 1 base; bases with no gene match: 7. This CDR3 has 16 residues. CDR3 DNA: TGCGCCAGCAGCCAAGCCTGGGACAGTACCAATGAAAAACTGTTTTTT. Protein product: CASSQAWDSTNEKLFF.

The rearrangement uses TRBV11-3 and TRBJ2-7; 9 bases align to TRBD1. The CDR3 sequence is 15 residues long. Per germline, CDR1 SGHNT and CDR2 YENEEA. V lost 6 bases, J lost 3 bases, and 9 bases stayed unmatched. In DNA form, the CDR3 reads TGTGCCAGCAGACCCCGGGACAGGGCGATCTACGAGCAGTACTTC. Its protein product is CASRPRDRAIYEQYF.

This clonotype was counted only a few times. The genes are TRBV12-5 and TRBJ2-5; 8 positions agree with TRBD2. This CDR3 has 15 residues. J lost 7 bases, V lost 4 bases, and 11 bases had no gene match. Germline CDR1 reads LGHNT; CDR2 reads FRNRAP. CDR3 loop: CASGSPGLEVWTQYF. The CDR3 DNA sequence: TGTGCTAGTGGTTCCCCGGGACTAGAGGTTTGGACCCAGTACTTC.

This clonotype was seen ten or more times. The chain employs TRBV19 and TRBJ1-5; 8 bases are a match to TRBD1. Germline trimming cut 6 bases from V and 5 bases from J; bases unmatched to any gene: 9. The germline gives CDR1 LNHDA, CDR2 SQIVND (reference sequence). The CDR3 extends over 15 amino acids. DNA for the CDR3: TGTGCCAGTAGGCCAGGACAGGGCGGTCATCAGCCCCAGCATTTT. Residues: CASRPGQGGHQPQHF.

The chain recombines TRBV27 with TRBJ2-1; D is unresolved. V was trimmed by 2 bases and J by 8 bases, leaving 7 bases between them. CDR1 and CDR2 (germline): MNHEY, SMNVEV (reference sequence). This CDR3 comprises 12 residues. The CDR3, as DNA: TGTGCCAGCAGTTTAAGGTCGGATGAGCAGTTCTTC. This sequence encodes CASSLRSDEQFF.

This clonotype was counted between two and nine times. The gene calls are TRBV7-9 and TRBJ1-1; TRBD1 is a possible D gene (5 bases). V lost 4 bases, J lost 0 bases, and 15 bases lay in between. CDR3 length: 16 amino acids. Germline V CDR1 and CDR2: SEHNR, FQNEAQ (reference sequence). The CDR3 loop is CASSSTRGVMNTEAFF. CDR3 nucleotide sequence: TGTGCCAGCAGCTCGACCCGGGGGGTAATGAACACTGAAGCTTTCTTT.

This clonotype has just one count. The CDR3 sequence is CASSVGASGGVTDTQYF. The DNA for the CDR3 is TGTGCCAGCAGCGTAGGGGCTAGCGGGGGGGTCACAGATACGCAGTATTTT. The chain combines TRBV9 with TRBJ2-3, with 12 bases aligning to TRBD2. V trimming: 0 bases; J trimming: 2 bases; junction bases outside the gene matches: 4. The germline gives CDR1 SGDLS, CDR2 YYNGEE. CDR3 size: 17 residues.

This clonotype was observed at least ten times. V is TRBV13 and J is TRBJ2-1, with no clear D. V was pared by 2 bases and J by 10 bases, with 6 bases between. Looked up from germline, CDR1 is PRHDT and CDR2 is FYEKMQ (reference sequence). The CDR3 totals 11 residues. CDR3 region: CASSLRGEQFF. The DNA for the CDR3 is TGTGCCAGCAGCTTACGAGGCGAGCAGTTCTTC.

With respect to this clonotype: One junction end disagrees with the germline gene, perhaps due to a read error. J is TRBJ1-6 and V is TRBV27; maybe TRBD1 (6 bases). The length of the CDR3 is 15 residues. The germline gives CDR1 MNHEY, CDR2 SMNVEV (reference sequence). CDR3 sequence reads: CASSLRGQTNSTLHF. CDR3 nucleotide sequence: TGTGCCAGCAGTTTGAGGGGACAAACGAATTCAACCCTCCACTTT.

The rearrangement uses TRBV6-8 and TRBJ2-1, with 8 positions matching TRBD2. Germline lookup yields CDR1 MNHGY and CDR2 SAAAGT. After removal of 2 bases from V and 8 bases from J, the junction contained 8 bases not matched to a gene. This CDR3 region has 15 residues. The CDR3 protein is CASSYVGLAGDEQFF. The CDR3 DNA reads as TGTGCCAGCAGTTACGTAGGACTAGCTGGCGATGAGCAGTTCTTC.